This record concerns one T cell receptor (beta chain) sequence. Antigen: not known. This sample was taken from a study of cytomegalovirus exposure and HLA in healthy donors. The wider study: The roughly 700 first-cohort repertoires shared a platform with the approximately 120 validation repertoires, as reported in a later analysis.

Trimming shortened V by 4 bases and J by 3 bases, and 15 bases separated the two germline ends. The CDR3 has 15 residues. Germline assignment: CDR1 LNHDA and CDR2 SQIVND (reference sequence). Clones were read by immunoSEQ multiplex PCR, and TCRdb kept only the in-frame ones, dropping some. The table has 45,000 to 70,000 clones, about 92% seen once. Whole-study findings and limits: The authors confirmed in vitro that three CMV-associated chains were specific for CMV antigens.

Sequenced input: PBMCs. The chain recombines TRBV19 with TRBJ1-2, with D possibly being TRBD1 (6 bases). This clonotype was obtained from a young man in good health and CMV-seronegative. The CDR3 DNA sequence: TGTGCCAGTAGTAGACCAGGGGCAACGGACTATGGCTACACCTTC. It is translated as CASSRPGATDYGYTF.